This T cell receptor (beta chain) was sequenced in a study of Graves' ophthalmopathy and Graves' hyperthyroidism. General observations from the study: Blood repertoires reportedly contained most expanded thyroid clonotypes above 0.001 frequency.

About this clonotype itself: Its antigen is still unknown.

V lost 3 bases to trimming and J lost 7 bases, with 24 bases between them. Germline V gene lookup returns CDR1 SGHTA and CDR2 FQGNSA. CDR3 length: 18 residues. Using RNA transcripts, the TCR beta CDR3 regions were amplified. HTBI-primed first-round RT-PCR preceded second-round multiplex PCR. TCRdb redid the calling of the multiplex PCR reads with MiXCR, one entry per CDR3 protein. Of more than 550,000 distinct CDR3 sequences in the sample, just over 40% were seen once. The J gene is TRBJ1-4, the V gene TRBV7-2; the D gene is possibly TRBD1 (6 bases). Sequencing was carried out using peripheral blood. The sequence derives from an adult man with Graves' ophthalmopathy. The CDR3 DNA sequence: TGTGCCAGCAGCTTGGGACACGGTGGTTCCGGGGATCGTGAAAAACTGTTTTTT. Amino acid sequence: CASSLGHGGSGDREKLFF.